What follows is one TCR beta chain and its context. The source of the sample is a study of blood T cell repertoires in COVID-19. Study summary: PBMCs, B-cell-depleted T cells, or T cells provided the cDNA or gDNA that made up the material.

The table came from immunoSEQ multiplex PCR; TCRdb's copy has only in-frame clones and leaves some out. The sample contains 210,000 or so clones, roughly 80% of which appear only once. The V gene end was trimmed by 0 bases and the J gene end by 6 bases; junction bases not matched to a gene: 5. The CDR3 is 15 amino acids. Germline V gene data show CDR1 as ENHRY and CDR2 as SYGVKD. Sequencing was carried out using peripheral blood. This TCR was sampled from a man in his fifties or sixties who had recovered from COVID-19. The chain combines TRBV10-3 with TRBJ2-7; 10 bases fit TRBD1. The CDR3 spells CAISESPGQGIEQYF. In nucleotides, the CDR3 is TGTGCCATCAGTGAGTCCCCGGGACAGGGGATCGAGCAGTACTTC.